This is a list of T cell receptor beta chains from one sample in a study of human T cells and chemical hapten exposure. TCRdb ran MiXCR on the RACE reads and lists one entry per CDR3 protein. The repertoire holds 280,000 or so distinct CDR3 sequences, around 7% seen once, with approximately 1.2% in the top ten. The material was whole blood, obtained in connection with sensitization to the hapten diphenylcyclopropenone (DPC). These receptors were collected from a man aged 18 to 30 with alopecia areata. Some clones in this sample may be carry-over from other donors' samples. The CDR3 runs from the conserved cysteine through the conserved F or W. The D gene is left open where the match is weak. A clone size is listed for some rows: how often the clone was seen (once, few, many), or a class if it is expanded.

>-|TRBV29-1|-|TRBJ1-1
TGCAGCGGGCACGTGAGTTCAGGGAGAATGAACACTGAAGCTTTCTTT
CSGHVSSGRMNTEAFF
>many|TRBV10-3|-|TRBJ2-7
TGTGCCATCAGTGGGGGTGAGGCCTACGAGCAGTACTTC
CAISGGEAYEQYF
>-|TRBV10-3|TRBD2|TRBJ2-1
TGTGCCATCAGTGGGACTAGCGGGGGAACCTACAATGAGCAGTTCTTC
CAISGTSGGTYNEQFF
>few|TRBV2|TRBD1|TRBJ1-5
TGTGCCAGCAGCCGGGGACAGGGCGGTCAGCCCCAGCATTTT
CASSRGQGGQPQHF
>many|TRBV5-1|-|TRBJ1-1
TGCGCCAGCAGCCGAACGGTTGGCAGGGTGGAAGCTTTCTTT
CASSRTVGRVEAFF
>-|TRBV4-3|-|TRBJ1-4
TGCGCCAGCAGCCAAGATGGCGGGGTTAATGAAAAACTGTTTTTT
CASSQDGGVNEKLFF
>-|TRBV20-1|-|TRBJ1-4
TGCAGTGCTAGAGACAGACCCCCCCGAGGAGAAAAACTGTTTTTT
CSARDRPPRGEKLFF
>-|TRBV10-3|TRBD1|TRBJ2-3
TGTGCCACGACCGGGACAGGGGGCCCAGATACGCAGTATTTT
CATTGTGGPDTQYF
>many|TRBV6-5|-|TRBJ2-1
TGTGCCAGCAGCCGCTCGAGCAATGAGCAGTTCTTC
CASSRSSNEQFF
>many|TRBV7-9|-|TRBJ2-5
TGTGCCAGCAGCTTGGACCCGATGAAGACCCAGTACTTC
CASSLDPMKTQYF
>-|TRBV4-2|TRBD2|TRBJ2-5
TGTGCCAGCAGCCAAGGAGCGGGGGGTTTGCAAGAGACCCAGTACTTC
CASSQGAGGLQETQYF
>few|TRBV6-2/TRBV6-3|-|TRBJ1-1
TGTGCCAGCAGTTACTCTGGGGAGTTCACTGAAGCTTTCTTT
CASSYSGEFTEAFF
>few|TRBV20-1|-|TRBJ1-2
TGCAGTGCTGCCGGGACGGTTAACTATGGCTACACCTTC
CSAAGTVNYGYTF
>few|TRBV12-3/TRBV12-4|-|TRBJ2-3
TGTGCCAGCAGCCCCCACGGGCGGGGTAGTACAGATACGCAGTATTTT
CASSPHGRGSTDTQYF
>few|TRBV7-7|-|TRBJ1-1
TGTGCCAGCAGCTTAGAAATAGGGAGGAACACTGAAGCTTTCTTT
CASSLEIGRNTEAFF
>many|TRBV12-3/TRBV12-4|-|TRBJ1-2
TGTGCCAGCAGTTTATCAGGGCACTATGGCTACACCTTC
CASSLSGHYGYTF
>-|TRBV19|-|TRBJ1-2
TGTGCCAGTAGTATCCTCGGCAGATCTAACTATGGCTACACCTTC
CASSILGRSNYGYTF
>many|TRBV6-2/TRBV6-3|-|TRBJ2-4
TGTGCCAGCAGTCCCGCCAGGGTAACGCTAGCCAAAAACATTCAGTACTTC
CASSPARVTLAKNIQYF
>few|TRBV25-1|TRBD1|TRBJ1-2
TGTGCCAGCAGTCAAGCAGGGACAGGGGCCCATGGCTACACCTTC
CASSQAGTGAHGYTF
>few|TRBV7-2|-|TRBJ2-1
TGTGCCAGCGCCGTAGGGAAGGATTCCATTCGGTTCTTC
CASAVGKDSIRFF
>many|TRBV10-3|-|TRBJ1-2
TGTGCCACCAGCACAGGATTCGGCTATGGCTACACCTTC
CATSTGFGYGYTF